This is a list of T cell receptor beta chains from one sample in a study of neoadjuvant anti-PD-1 for oral cavity cancer. TCRdb keeps only in-frame clones here, not all; method: immunoSEQ multiplex PCR. Among about 15,000 clones listed, about 36% were seen once. The source was tumor tissue, collected after nivolumab (anti-PD-1) treatment. These receptors all stem from a person between 40 and 85 years old with oral cavity squamous cell carcinoma. Each CDR3 is given with its conserved first and last residue. D genes are given only for firm matches. Clone size is stated in some rows and not others, as once, few, many or a class when expanded.

>once|TRBJ2-2|TRBV9|.
TGTGCCAGCAGCCCAAGGTGGGACACCGGGGAGCTGTTTTTT
CASSPRWDTGELFF
>.|TRBJ2-1|TRBV19|.
TGTGCCAGTAGCCGGACGGGTAGCTCCTACAATGAGCAGTTCTTC
CASSRTGSSYNEQFF
>.|TRBJ2-7|TRBV30|TRBD2
TGTGCCTGGGCGACTAGCGGCTTAACCTACGAGCAGTACTTC
CAWATSGLTYEQYF
>few|TRBJ1-6|TRBV11-3|.
TGTGCCAGCAGCTTTGGACAAGCTAATTCACCCCTCCACTTT
CASSFGQANSPLHF
>medium-sized|TRBJ1-2|TRBV5-1|TRBD1
TGCGCCAGCAGTTACGGGACAGGGGGCTTGAACTATGGCTACACCTTC
CASSYGTGGLNYGYTF
>.|TRBJ2-5|TRBV5-5|.
TGTGCCAGCAGCTTAAACGGACAAGAGACCCAGTACTTC
CASSLNGQETQYF
>.|TRBJ1-5|TRBV28|.
TGTGCCTCCGGGGGGGATAGCAATCAGCCCCAGCATTTT
CASGGDSNQPQHF
>.|TRBJ2-3|TRBV7-7|TRBD2
TGTGCCAGCAGCTTAGCCGGGGGGGCCACAGATACGCAGTATTTT
CASSLAGGATDTQYF
>.|TRBJ2-5|TRBV5-5|.
TGTGCCAGCAGCCTGATGACAGGAACACAAGAGACCCAGTACTTC
CASSLMTGTQETQYF
>few|TRBJ1-1|TRBV5-1|.
TGCGCCAGCAGCTTGATGGGAGTAGGGGAAGCTTTCTTT
CASSLMGVGEAFF
>few|TRBJ2-7|TRBV6-1|.
TGTGCCAGCAGTGAAACATATGGCTACGAGCAGTACTTC
CASSETYGYEQYF
>.|TRBJ1-4|TRBV6-5|.
TGTGCCAGCAAAGGGGCAGCCACAAATGAAAAACTGTTTTTT
CASKGAATNEKLFF
>.|TRBJ2-5|TRBV7-2|.
TGTGCCAGCAGCTTAGGGGTGTCTGTCGAGACCCAGTACTTC
CASSLGVSVETQYF
>few|TRBJ2-7|TRBV4-3|.
TGCGCCAGCAGCCAAGATTGGGCAGTCCACGAGCAGTACTTC
CASSQDWAVHEQYF
>few|TRBJ2-7|TRBV7-2|.
TGTGCCAGCAGCTTAAATCCCTACGAGCAGTACTTC
CASSLNPYEQYF
>few|TRBJ2-1|TRBV7-8|.
TGTGCCAGCAGCTTAGAGGCAGCGAGCAATGAGCAGTTCTTC
CASSLEAASNEQFF
>.|TRBJ2-7|TRBV6-6|.
TGTGCCAGCAGCCGTCAGCCCGGCGAGCAGTACTTC
CASSRQPGEQYF
>many|TRBJ1-3|TRBV11-2|TRBD1
TGTGCCAGCGCACAGGGGACGAGAGACACCATATATTTT
CASAQGTRDTIYF
>medium-sized|TRBJ2-1|TRBV28|.
TGTGCCAGCAGCCGTTCGGGGCAGGGCCACGGGAATGAGCAGTTCTTC
CASSRSGQGHGNEQFF
>.|TRBJ2-5|TRBV6-5|.
TGTGCCAGCAGTTACGGTCCTCTCCGGCCAGAGACCCAGTACTTC
CASSYGPLRPETQYF
>.|TRBJ1-2|TRBV2|TRBD1
TGTGCCAGCAGGGCCCTGACAGGGAATGGCTACACCTTC
CASRALTGNGYTF
>.|TRBJ2-2|TRBV10-3|TRBD2
TGTGCCATCAGTGAAACGGGACAGCGGGGGGGTTACACCGGGGAGCTGTTTTTT
CAISETGQRGGYTGELFF
>few|TRBJ1-3|TRBV6-6|TRBD1
TGTGCCAGCAGCCCGACAGGGACTGGAAACACCATATATTTT
CASSPTGTGNTIYF
>many|TRBJ2-2|TRBV2|TRBD1
TGTGCCAGCGTTAGACAGGGTAGAACCGGGGAGCTGTTTTTT
CASVRQGRTGELFF
>.|TRBJ2-7|TRBV28|TRBD1
TGTGCCAGCAGCGTACCCCCCGGGACAGGGGGCTTAGAGCAGTACTTC
CASSVPPGTGGLEQYF
>few|TRBJ2-2|TRBV12-5|.
TGTGCTAGTGGTTTGGTGGGATCCTCTTACACCGGGGAGCTGTTTTTT
CASGLVGSSYTGELFF
>once|TRBJ2-2|TRBV6-6|.
TGTGCCAGCAGTTACTCGATGGCCGGGGAGCTGTTTTTT
CASSYSMAGELFF
>few|TRBJ2-1|TRBV2|.
TGTGCCATCCTCAGGGGAGGCTCCTACAATGAGCAGTTCTTC
CAILRGGSYNEQFF
>.|TRBJ1-4|TRBV7-2|TRBD1
TGTGCCAGCAGCTTCCAACCGGGACAGGGGCGTGAAAAACTGTTTTTT
CASSFQPGQGREKLFF
>.|TRBJ2-7|TRBV7-6|.
TGTGCCAGCAGCTTAGCGCTCGGCAGGTACGAGCAGTACTTC
CASSLALGRYEQYF
>few|TRBJ1-2|TRBV19|.
TGTGCCAGTAGTATTCCAACAGGGCCTCTCTATGGCTACACCTTC
CASSIPTGPLYGYTF
>.|TRBJ1-3|TRBV7-6|.
TGTGCCAGCAGCTTAGGGGGTAGTGGAAACACCATATATTTT
CASSLGGSGNTIYF
>.|TRBJ1-5|TRBV10-1|.
TGCGCCAGCAGTGACCCCCAGTGGGGGGGGGCAGGCAGGGGCAATCAGCCCCAGCATTTT
CASSDPQWGGAGRGNQPQHF
>many|TRBJ1-5|TRBV18|TRBD1
TGTGCCAGCTCATCCCAGGGGGCCGGTCAGCCCCAGCATTTT
CASSSQGAGQPQHF
>.|TRBJ2-1|TRBV2|.
TGTGCCACCCGGGAGAACACAAATGAGCAGTTCTTC
CATRENTNEQFF
>medium-sized|TRBJ2-3|TRBV9|.
TGTGCCAGCAGCGTACGGCAGGGGACAGATACGCAGTATTTT
CASSVRQGTDTQYF
>.|TRBJ1-1|TRBV2|TRBD1
TGTGCCAGCAGCTCCTGGGACAGGGAGAACACTGAAGCTTTCTTT
CASSSWDRENTEAFF
>.|TRBJ1-2|TRBV7-6|TRBD1
TGTGCCAGCAGCCCAGGGGGCGTCTATGGCTACACCTTC
CASSPGGVYGYTF
>few|TRBJ2-1|TRBV7-2|.
TGTGCCAGCAGCTCCCTTCCTGGGGTAGGCGAGCAGTTCTTC
CASSSLPGVGEQFF
>.|TRBJ2-1|TRBV18|TRBD2
TGTGCCAGCTCACTCGGACTAGCGGGGGTTCGGTACAATGAGCAGTTCTTC
CASSLGLAGVRYNEQFF
>.|TRBJ1-1|TRBV6-5|.
TGTGCCAGCAGCGCGAGGGAATACACTGAAGCTTTCTTT
CASSAREYTEAFF
>many|TRBJ2-5|TRBV7-9|TRBD2
TGTGCCAGCAGCTTGGGCGGGGGGGCAGCAGAGACCCAGTACTTC
CASSLGGGAAETQYF
>.|TRBJ2-7|TRBV6-5|.
TGTGCCAGCAGTTACTCTACCAGGCCCACCTACGAGCAGTACTTC
CASSYSTRPTYEQYF
>few|TRBJ2-3|TRBV6-6|.
TGTGCCAGCATTTCGTACGGGGCCCACACAGATACGCAGTATTTT
CASISYGAHTDTQYF
>.|TRBJ2-7|TRBV6-6|TRBD1
TGTGCCAGCAGTAGGCCGGGACAGGCCTACGAGCAGTACTTC
CASSRPGQAYEQYF
>.|TRBJ2-5|TRBV9|TRBD2
TGTGCCAGCAGCGCCGAACTAGCGGGGGGTGTAGAGACCCAGTACTTC
CASSAELAGGVETQYF
>.|TRBJ1-5|TRBV19|TRBD1
TGTGCCAGTAGAATGGGACAGACCAATCAGCCCCAGCATTTT
CASRMGQTNQPQHF
>.|TRBJ1-4|TRBV12-5|TRBD1
TGTGCTAGTGCCCTAGACAGGGGACGGGGCGAAAAACTGTTTTTT
CASALDRGRGEKLFF
>.|TRBJ2-1|TRBV6-1|.
TGTGCCAGCAGTGTCGACGGGACATGGGGTGGAAATGAGCAGTTCTTC
CASSVDGTWGGNEQFF